The table lists the clone carrying this T cell receptor beta chain with a few counts. The antigen is undetermined. This sample is part of a study of cytomegalovirus exposure and HLA in healthy donors. PCR involved 60 Vbeta and 13 Jbeta primers. Sequencing used immunoSEQ multiplex PCR; TCRdb keeps in-frame clones, though not all of them. This table has about 130,000 clones, 6.5% to 9.5% appearing once. Findings and caveats of the study: There was a cluster of highly shared sequence variants that was likely a sequencing artifact. For most TCR beta V segments, an earlier analysis put the productive rate at about 87% or about 30% of the time. CMV serostatus was the sole immune exposure data available. Being indistinguishable, some V segments were excluded, TRBV6-2 and TRBV6-3 among them.

Trimming removed 0 bases from V and 0 bases from J, with 13 bases in between. Germline V gives CDR1 LNHDA, CDR2 SQIVND (reference sequence). The CDR3 runs to 17 residues. The chain carries TRBV19 and TRBJ2-3; D uncertain. This receptor was identified in a man aged 35 to 55 in good health and CMV-seronegative. Sequenced input: PBMCs. The CDR3, as DNA: TGTGCCAGTAGTATAGATGGCCCATTCGCTAGCACAGATACGCAGTATTTT. Translated: CASSIDGPFASTDTQYF.